This entry describes one T cell receptor beta chain. Antigen: not known. The record originates from a study of somatic mutations in cytotoxic T cells in rheumatoid arthritis. Overall study: Selected T-cell populations stained with V beta antibodies were isolated by flow sorting to nearly 100% purity; these included V beta1+ cells subjected to TCRB sequencing. General observations from the study: It was found that CD8+ T-cell clonality in rheumatoid arthritis patients did not differ significantly from that in age-matched healthy controls.

V lost 5 bases and J lost 0; bases outside the gene matches: 6. The CDR3 totals 15 residues. Germline V gene lookup returns CDR1 SGHAT and CDR2 FQNNGV. Blood donors served as healthy controls; their median age was 56 years (range 21-70), and around 57% were female. The CD4+ and CD8+ fractions came from positive magnetic bead selection and were purity-checked by flow cytometry. The method was immunoSEQ multiplex PCR; TCRdb's version includes in-frame clones alone and lacks a portion of them. The sample contains 9,500 to 15,000 clones, roughly four fifths of which appear only once. The receptor's source is a woman in her fifties or sixties in good health. The V and J genes are TRBV11-2 and TRBJ1-1; TRBD1 matches at 7 bases. The sequencing sample was made of CD8+ T cells sorted from blood. The CDR3 region has the DNA TGTGCCAGCAGCCTTCAGACAGGGTTGAACACTGAAGCTTTCTTT. It translates to CASSLQTGLNTEAFF.